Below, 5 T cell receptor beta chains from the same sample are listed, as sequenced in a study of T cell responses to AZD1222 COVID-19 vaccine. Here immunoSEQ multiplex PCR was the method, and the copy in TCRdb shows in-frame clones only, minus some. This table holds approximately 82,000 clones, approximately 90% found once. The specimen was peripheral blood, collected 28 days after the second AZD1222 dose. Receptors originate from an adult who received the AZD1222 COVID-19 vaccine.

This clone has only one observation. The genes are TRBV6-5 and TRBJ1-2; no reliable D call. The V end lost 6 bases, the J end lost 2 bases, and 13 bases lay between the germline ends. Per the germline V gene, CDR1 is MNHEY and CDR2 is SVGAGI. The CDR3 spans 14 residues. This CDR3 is CASRTPGGNYGYTF. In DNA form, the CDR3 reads TGTGCCAGCAGGACCCCGGGCGGGAACTATGGCTACACCTTC.

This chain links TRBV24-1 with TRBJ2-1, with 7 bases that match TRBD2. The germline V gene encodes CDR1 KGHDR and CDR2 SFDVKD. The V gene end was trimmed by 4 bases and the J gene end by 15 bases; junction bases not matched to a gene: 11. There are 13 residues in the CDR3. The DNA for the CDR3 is TGTGCCACCAGTGACGCACCCGGACTAGATAGGTTCTTC. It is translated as CATSDAPGLDRFF.

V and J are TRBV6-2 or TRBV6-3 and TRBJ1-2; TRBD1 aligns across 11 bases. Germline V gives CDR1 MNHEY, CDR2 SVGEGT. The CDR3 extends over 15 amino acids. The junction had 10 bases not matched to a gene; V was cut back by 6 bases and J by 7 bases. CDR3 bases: TGTGCCAGCAGCCCCCGGACAGGGGGCGCTGGTGGCTACACCTTC. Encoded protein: CASSPRTGGAGGYTF.

The CDR3 DNA sequence: TGTGCCTGGAGCGATCCCCCGGGCGCTGAAGCTTTCTTT. Protein product: CAWSDPPGAEAFF. This chain joins TRBV30 and TRBJ1-1; D gene ambiguous. Germline V gene sequence: CDR1 GTSNPN, CDR2 SVGIG (reference sequence). V lost 3 bases, J lost 6 bases, and 14 bases lay in between. This CDR3 contains 13 residues.

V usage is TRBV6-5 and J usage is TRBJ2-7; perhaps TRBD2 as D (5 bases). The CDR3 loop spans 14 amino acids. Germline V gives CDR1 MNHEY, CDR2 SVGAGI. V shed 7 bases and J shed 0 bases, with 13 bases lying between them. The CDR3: CASTQTGSSYEQYF. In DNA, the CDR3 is TGTGCCAGCACCCAGACGGGGAGCTCCTACGAGCAGTACTTC.